The 9 T cell receptor beta chains below come from one sample, sequenced in a study of blood T cell repertoires in COVID-19. Measured with immunoSEQ multiplex PCR; TCRdb has only the in-frame clones, and not every one. The data contain approximately 200,000 clones, 80% to 85% of them singletons. Material: PBMCs or T cells enriched from blood (not recorded which). The receptors here all came from a middle-aged man who had recovered from COVID-19.

This chain connects TRBV18 to TRBJ2-7, with 7 bases matching TRBD1. In germline, CDR1 is KGHSH, CDR2 LQKENI. J gave up 6 bases and V 1 base, and 6 bases lay outside the gene matches. This CDR3 comprises 14 residues. CDR3 loop: CASSPLEGGREQYF. The CDR3 bases are TGTGCCAGCTCACCACTTGAAGGGGGCCGCGAGCAGTACTTC. Using reference TRBV18 and TRBJ2-7 for the parts outside the CDR3, the full variable domain is NAGVMQNPRHLVRRRGQEARLRCSPMKGHSHVYWYRQLPEEGLKFMVYLQKENIIDESGMPKERFSAEFPKEGPSILRIQQVVRGDSAAYFCASSPLEGGREQYFGPGTRLTVT.

This sequence joins TRBV28 and TRBJ1-1; D might be TRBD1 (5 bases). This CDR3 is built from 11 residues. Germline loops: CDR1 MDHEN, CDR2 SYDVKM. In DNA, the CDR3 is TGTGGGCTAGGGAGGGGTGAGGGGGCTTTCTTT. It codes for CGLGRGEGAFF.

The chain uses TRBV7-3 and TRBJ2-3, with 8 bases aligning to TRBD2. CDR3 size: 16 residues. The V segment lost 5 bases and the J segment 4 bases; nucleotides outside the gene matches: 11. CDR1 is SGHTA, CDR2 FQGTGA, per germline. This chain's CDR3 is CASSPSLRGAPDTQYF. As DNA, the CDR3 is TGTGCCAGCAGCCCCAGCTTGCGGGGGGCCCCAGATACGCAGTATTTT.

The chain recombines TRBV10-3 with TRBJ2-7; a possible D gene is TRBD1 (6 bases). The CDR3 runs 14 residues. Trimming pared 5 bases from V and 4 bases from J, leaving 15 bases between. Germline V gene lookup returns CDR1 ENHRY and CDR2 SYGVKD. The CDR3 protein is CAISWTETFYEQYF. The CDR3 nucleotides are TGTGCCATCAGTTGGACAGAAACTTTTTACGAGCAGTACTTC.

V and J are TRBV7-2 and TRBJ2-3; TRBD2 agrees at 12 bases. Germline lookup yields CDR1 SGHTA and CDR2 FQGNSA. The CDR3 is 18 residues long. With V trimmed by 0 bases and J by 4 bases, 8 bases remained unmatched. CDR3 loop: CASSLAPTSGGGSDTQYF. DNA for the CDR3: TGTGCCAGCAGCTTAGCACCGACTAGCGGGGGAGGTTCAGATACGCAGTATTTT.

The chain recombines TRBV30 with TRBJ1-2; 8 bases fit TRBD1. The CDR3 runs 14 residues. The germline CDR1 and CDR2 sequences are GTSNPN and SVGIG (reference sequence). V lost 4 bases to trimming and J lost 8 bases; unmatched junction nucleotides: 12. CDR3 nucleotides: TGTGCCTGGAATCACATCCAGGGGGCCGGCGGCTACACCTTC. It translates to CAWNHIQGAGGYTF.

The CDR3 DNA follows: TGTGCCAGTAGTTCACTACTCCGAACCACTGAAGCTTTCTTT. Translation: CASSSLLRTTEAFF. V and J are TRBV19 and TRBJ1-1, with D unresolved. The CDR3 is 14 amino acids. Trimming shortened V by 5 bases and J by 4 bases, and 14 bases separated the two germline ends. CDR1 LNHDA and CDR2 SQIVND come from the germline V gene (reference sequence).

The chain employs TRBV19 and TRBJ1-5; D is possibly TRBD1 (5 bases). Trimming pared 3 bases from V and 0 bases from J, leaving 15 bases between. This CDR3 is 17 amino acids long. Germline CDR1 LNHDA, CDR2 SQIVND (reference sequence). This CDR3 reads CASSIQKTEYSNQPQHF. In nucleotides, the CDR3 is TGTGCCAGTAGTATTCAGAAGACAGAGTATAGCAATCAGCCCCAGCATTTT.

This clone has just one count. Other DNA sequences in the same sample also yield this CDR3. The chain employs TRBV7-6 and TRBJ1-2, with D possibly matching TRBD1 (5 bases). This CDR3 is 13 amino acids long. With 0 bases removed from V and 7 bases from J, the gap between germline ends came to 9 bases. Germline CDR1 is SGHVS and CDR2 is FNYEAQ. CDR3 residues: CASSLAQGRGYTF. CDR3 sequence (DNA): TGTGCCAGCAGCTTAGCGCAGGGTCGTGGCTACACCTTC.